The 10 T cell receptor beta chains given below trace back to one sample, sequenced in a study of shared T cell receptors in the human thymus (dated by TCRdb to the early 2020s). Library construction relied on the immunoSEQ multiplex PCR assay. What TCRdb holds here is the immuneACCESS table cut down to in-frame rearrangements. Part of the clones is not present; checked against another copy, under half of the missing clones reflect an unresolved V gene, and the others are unexplained. A total of about 540,000 clones appear in this sample, about 84% of them only once. Clones ranked in the top ten supply more than 0.01% of the sample. The sample was also linked to a second study, of human thymus T cells.

Material: thymocytes. All receptors derive from a boy younger than two with a congenital heart defect. Donor details come from another sample of the same person, matched by shared clones.

The genes are TRBV7-2 and TRBJ1-1, with TRBD1 as a possible D gene (5 bases). The CDR3 sequence is 14 residues long. Per the germline V gene, CDR1 is SGHTA and CDR2 is FQGNSA. Trimming stripped 1 base from V and 4 bases from J, with 10 bases between. Here the CDR3 reads CASSLVGGVTEAFF. The CDR3 DNA reads TGTGCCAGCAGCTTAGTCGGGGGGGTCACTGAAGCTTTCTTT.

V usage is TRBV25-1 and J usage is TRBJ2-2; possibly TRBD2 for D (5 bases). Deletions cut 0 bases from V and 1 base from J, with 12 bases between. Germline V CDR1 and CDR2: MGHDK, SYGVNS. The CDR3 runs to 17 residues. CDR3 loop: CASSEYSSGVNTGELFF. The CDR3 DNA reads TGTGCCAGCAGTGAATATTCAAGCGGAGTGAACACCGGGGAGCTGTTTTTT.

V gene TRBV6-6 combines with J gene TRBJ2-1; D is perhaps TRBD2 (7 bases). Germline CDR1 is MNHNY and CDR2 is SVGAGI (reference sequence). The CDR3 runs 13 residues. V lost 3 bases to trimming and J lost 7 bases, with 10 bases between them. In DNA form, the CDR3 reads TGTGCCAGCAGTTATGGGGGGGCGAATGAGCAGTTCTTC. This translates into CASSYGGANEQFF.

A single count supports this clone. The rearrangement links TRBV27 to TRBJ1-1, with 7 positions matching TRBD1. The CDR3 contains 13 residues. V trimming: 5 bases; J trimming: 5 bases; junction bases outside the gene matches: 5. CDR1 MNHEY and CDR2 SMNVEV come from the germline V gene (reference sequence). CDR3 sequence reads: CASSPHRGTEAFF. Here the CDR3 DNA reads TGTGCCAGCAGTCCCCACAGGGGAACTGAAGCTTTCTTT.

The chain couples TRBV25-1 to TRBJ2-1, with 10 bases identical to TRBD2. Losses at the gene ends were 1 base for V and 5 bases for J; bases not matched to a gene: 8. CDR1 MGHDK and CDR2 SYGVNS come from the germline V gene. This CDR3 has 17 amino acids. CDR3 DNA sequence: TGTGCCAGCAGTGAATCTAGCGGGAGTACTGGCGACAATGAGCAGTTCTTC. Translating gives CASSESSGSTGDNEQFF.

This clone was picked up one time. The chain links TRBV5-4 to TRBJ2-1; 8 bases are shared with TRBD1. V lost 4 bases, J lost 0 bases, and 6 bases stayed unmatched. The CDR3 is 16 residues long. Germline CDR1 reads SGHNT; CDR2 reads YYREEE (reference sequence). CDR3 sequence reads: CASSPQGGNSYNEQFF. In nucleotides, the CDR3 is TGTGCCAGCAGCCCACAGGGGGGTAACTCCTACAATGAGCAGTTCTTC.

The chain employs TRBV4-3 and TRBJ2-3, with 10 bases aligning to TRBD2. Per the germline V gene, CDR1 is LGHNA and CDR2 is YSLEER. Losses at the gene ends were 0 bases for V and 0 bases for J; bases not matched to a gene: 9. The CDR3 has 19 amino acids. CDR3 sequence reads: CASSQDPASGSVSTDTQYF. The CDR3 nucleotides are TGCGCCAGCAGCCAAGATCCCGCTAGCGGGAGTGTTAGCACAGATACGCAGTATTTT.

This clone appeared a few times. The rearrangement links TRBV19 to TRBJ1-5, with D possibly TRBD1 on 6 matching bases. CDR1 is LNHDA and CDR2 is SQIVND in the germline V gene (reference sequence). V was trimmed by 10 bases and J by 5 bases, leaving 18 bases between them. CDR3 length: 14 residues. The DNA for the CDR3 is TGTGCCACCACGGGTGGAGAGGGGGATCAGCCCCAGCATTTT. Its translation is CATTGGEGDQPQHF. Looking up the rest from reference TRBV19 and TRBJ1-5 gives the full variable domain: DGGITQSPKYLFRKEGQNVTLSCEQNLNHDAMYWYRQDPGQGLRLIYYSQIVNDFQKGDIAEGYSVSREKKESFPLTVTSAQKNPTAFYLCATTGGEGDQPQHFGDGTRLSIL.

The J gene is TRBJ1-4, the V gene TRBV7-2; perhaps TRBD1 as D (6 bases). Germline V CDR1 and CDR2: SGHTA, FQGNSA. The CDR3 runs to 15 residues. V lost 5 bases and J 0 bases, leaving 10 bases between the germline ends. Written as DNA, the CDR3 is TGTGCCAGCAGCCCTTGGACAGCAACTAATGAAAAACTGTTTTTT. This translates into CASSPWTATNEKLFF.

V is TRBV30 and J is TRBJ2-2; D unclear. CDR1 is GTSNPN, CDR2 SVGIG, per germline (reference sequence). The germline V and J ends were trimmed by 6 bases and 1 base, with 6 bases remaining between them. The CDR3 totals 12 residues. CDR3 loop: CACGRNTGELFF. CDR3 DNA: TGTGCCTGTGGGCGGAACACCGGGGAGCTGTTTTTT.